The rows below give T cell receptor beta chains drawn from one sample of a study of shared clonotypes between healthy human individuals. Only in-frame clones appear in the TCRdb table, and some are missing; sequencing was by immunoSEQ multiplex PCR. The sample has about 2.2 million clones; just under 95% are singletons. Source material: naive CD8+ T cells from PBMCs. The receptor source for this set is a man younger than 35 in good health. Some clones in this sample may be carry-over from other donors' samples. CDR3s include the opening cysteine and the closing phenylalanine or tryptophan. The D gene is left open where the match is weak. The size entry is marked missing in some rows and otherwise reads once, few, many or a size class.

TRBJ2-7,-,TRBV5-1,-,TGCGCCAGCAGCGCAAAGGGGGAGGGCTACGAGCAGTACTTC,CASSAKGEGYEQYF
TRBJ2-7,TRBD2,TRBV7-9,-,TGTGCCAGCAGCTCCACCGGGACTACCTCCTACGAGCAGTACTTC,CASSSTGTTSYEQYF
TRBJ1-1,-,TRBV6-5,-,TGTGCCAGCAGCCAGACGACAGAGAACACTGAAGCTTTCTTT,CASSQTTENTEAFF
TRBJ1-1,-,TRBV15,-,TGTGCCACCAGCAGCACCAAATCGGGCAGGGCCAGGACTGAAGCTTTCTTT,CATSSTKSGRARTEAFF
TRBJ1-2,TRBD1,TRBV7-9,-,TGTGCCAGCAGCCGAGGGACAGGGGATGGCTACACCTTC,CASSRGTGDGYTF
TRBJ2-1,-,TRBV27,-,TGTGCCAGCAGTTTATCGGTCCCCTACAATGAGCAGTTCTTC,CASSLSVPYNEQFF
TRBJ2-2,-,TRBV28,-,TGTGCCAGCAGTTTCCGTGAGCCCAACACCGGGGAGCTGTTTTTT,CASSFREPNTGELFF
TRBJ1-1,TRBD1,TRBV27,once,TGTGCCAGCATCTCCGGGACAGGGGTGGACACTGAAGCTTTCTTT,CASISGTGVDTEAFF
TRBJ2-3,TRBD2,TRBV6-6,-,TGTGCCAGCAGTTCCGGACTAGCGAGAAACACAGATACGCAGTATTTT,CASSSGLARNTDTQYF
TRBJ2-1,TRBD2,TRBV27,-,TGTGCCAGCAGTACCTATCCCCGGGGGGTCAATGAGCAGTTCTTC,CASSTYPRGVNEQFF
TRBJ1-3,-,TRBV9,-,TGTGCCAGCAGCGCTAATCCGGGGCAATTCTCTGGAAACACCATATATTTT,CASSANPGQFSGNTIYF
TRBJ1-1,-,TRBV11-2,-,TGTGCCAGCAGCTACCCGGTAGGGCCGAACACTGAAGCTTTCTTT,CASSYPVGPNTEAFF
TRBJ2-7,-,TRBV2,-,TGTGCCAGCAGTGATGAAAGCTGGAGCTACGAGCAGTACTTC,CASSDESWSYEQYF
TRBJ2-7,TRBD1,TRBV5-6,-,TGTGCCAGCAGCTTGGGGACAGGGAGTGAGCAGTACTTC,CASSLGTGSEQYF
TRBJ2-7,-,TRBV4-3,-,TGCGCCAGCAGCCAAGCTCAGGGAGTTCAGGACGAGCAGTACTTC,CASSQAQGVQDEQYF
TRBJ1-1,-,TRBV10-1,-,TGCGCCACGAACCGTACTGCTTTTCGAAACACTGAAGCTTTCTTT,CATNRTAFRNTEAFF
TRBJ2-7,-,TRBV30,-,TGTGCCTGGAGTGCTTTGAGCTCCTACGAGCGGTACTTC,CAWSALSSYERYF
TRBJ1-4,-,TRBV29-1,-,TGCAGCGCTGGGATCGCTAATGAAAAACTGTTTTTT,CSAGIANEKLFF
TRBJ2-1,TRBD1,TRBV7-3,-,TGTGCCAGCAGCCCCCGGACAGGGGTTAGGTGGAATGAGCAGTTCTTC,CASSPRTGVRWNEQFF
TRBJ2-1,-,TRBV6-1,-,TGTGCCAGCAGCGACAATGAGCAGTTCTTC,CASSDNEQFF
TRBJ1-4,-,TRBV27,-,TGTGCCAGCAGTCGCACCCTCTTAACAGGGTTTAATGAAAAACTGTTTTTT,CASSRTLLTGFNEKLFF
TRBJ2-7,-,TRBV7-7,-,TGTGCCAGCAGCTCGGGTGTACGGGACTCCTACGAGCAGTACTTC,CASSSGVRDSYEQYF
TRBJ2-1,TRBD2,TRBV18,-,TGTGCCAGCTCACCGTCCCGGGGTAGCGGGGACGCCTACAATGAGCAGTTCTTC,CASSPSRGSGDAYNEQFF
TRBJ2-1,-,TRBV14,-,TGTGCCAGCAGCCCTGGGTACAATGAGCAGTTCTTC,CASSPGYNEQFF
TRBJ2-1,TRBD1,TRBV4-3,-,TGCGCCAGCAGCCAGGTTTACAGGGGAAACAATGAGCAGTTCTTC,CASSQVYRGNNEQFF
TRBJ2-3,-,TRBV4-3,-,TGCGCCAGCAGCCAAGATCGGACCACAGATACGCAGTATTTT,CASSQDRTTDTQYF
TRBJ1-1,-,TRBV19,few,TGTGCCAGTAGGGCCGGGTTAGACACTGAAGCTTTCTTT,CASRAGLDTEAFF
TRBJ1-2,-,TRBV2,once,TGTGCCAGCAGTGAATCTTCTCGGGGGGGAGATGAAGGCTACACCTTC,CASSESSRGGDEGYTF
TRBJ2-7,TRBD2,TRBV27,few,TGTGCCAGCAGTTTGGGCGGGAGCGGGAGGAACGAGCAGTACTTC,CASSLGGSGRNEQYF
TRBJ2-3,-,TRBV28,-,TGTGCCAGCAGTACAGAGGATTATAGCACAGATACGCAGTATTTT,CASSTEDYSTDTQYF
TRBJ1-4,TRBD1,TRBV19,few,TGTGCCAGTAGTAGGGACAGAGAAAAACTGTTTTTT,CASSRDREKLFF
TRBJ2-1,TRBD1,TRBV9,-,TGTGCCAGCAGCGTGGGGGACAGCCTGTACAATGAGCAGTTCTTC,CASSVGDSLYNEQFF
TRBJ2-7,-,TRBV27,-,TGTGCCAGCAGTTTAGGAGTGCTAGCTGGTATCGAGCAGTACTTC,CASSLGVLAGIEQYF
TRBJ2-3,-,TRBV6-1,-,TGTGCCAGCAACGCAGATACGCAGTATTTT,CASNADTQYF
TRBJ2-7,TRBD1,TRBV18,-,TGTGCCAGCTCAACGCCTCGACAGGGGAGGTCCTACGAGCAGTACTTC,CASSTPRQGRSYEQYF
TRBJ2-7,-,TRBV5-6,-,TGTGCCAGCAGTTTTAAGGGGTCCTACGAGCAGTACTTC,CASSFKGSYEQYF
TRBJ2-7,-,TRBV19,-,TGTGCCAGTAGTATTGGACCGTTTGGCTACGAGCAGTACTTC,CASSIGPFGYEQYF
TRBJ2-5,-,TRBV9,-,TGTGCCAGCAGCACCTCACAGGGATGGGCAGAGACCCAGTACTTC,CASSTSQGWAETQYF
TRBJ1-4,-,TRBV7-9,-,TGTGCCAGCAGCTTACCCCCACTGGAGTTAGATGAAAAACTGTTTTTT,CASSLPPLELDEKLFF
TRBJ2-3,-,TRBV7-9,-,TGTGCCAGCAGCCACCCGGTAGGAGCGGGCACAGATACGCAGTATTTT,CASSHPVGAGTDTQYF
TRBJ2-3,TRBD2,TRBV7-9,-,TGTGCCAGCAGCACGACACTAGCGGGAGGGGGCGCAGATACGCAGTATTTT,CASSTTLAGGGADTQYF
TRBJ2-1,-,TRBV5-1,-,TGCGCCAGCAGCTTGGGGGTCCTAAAATGGCAGGATGAGCAGTTCTTC,CASSLGVLKWQDEQFF
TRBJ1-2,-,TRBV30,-,TGTGCCTGGAGTGTAAGGTCGGGAACTAACTATGGCTACACCTTC,CAWSVRSGTNYGYTF
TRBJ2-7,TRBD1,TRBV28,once,TGTGCCAGCAGACCCGGGACAGGGAGTTACGAGCAGTACTTC,CASRPGTGSYEQYF
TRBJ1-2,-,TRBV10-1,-,TGCGCCAGCAGTGAGCGCGCCGGTCCTGACAACTATGGCTACACCTTC,CASSERAGPDNYGYTF
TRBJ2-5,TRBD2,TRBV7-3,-,TGTGCCAGCAGCCCCCGGACTAGCGGAATGTACCAAGAGACCCAGTACTTC,CASSPRTSGMYQETQYF
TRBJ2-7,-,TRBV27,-,TGTGCCAGCAGCCCCTTAACGGAAGCCTACGAGCAGTACTTC,CASSPLTEAYEQYF
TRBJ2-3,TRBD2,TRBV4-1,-,TGCGCCAGCAGCCCAGTAGCGGGAGACACCACAGATACGCAGTATTTT,CASSPVAGDTTDTQYF
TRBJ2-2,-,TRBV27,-,TGTGCCAGCAGTCACAGCTCAAGGGAGCTGTTTTTT,CASSHSSRELFF